The T cell receptor beta chain described here comes from a study of sequential checkpoint blockade in melanoma. The overall study: Both treatment sequences were followed by maintenance nivolumab.

The sample's treatment: randomized to nivolumab then ipilimumab (arm A) or the reverse (arm B). This CDR3 spans 14 amino acids. The V gene end was trimmed by 9 bases and the J gene end by 2 bases; junction bases not matched to a gene: 8. CDR1 and CDR2 (germline): MDHEN, SYDVKM. The method was immunoSEQ multiplex PCR; TCRdb's version includes in-frame clones alone and lacks a portion of them. The data show more than 30,000 clones, 80% to 90% seen once. The TCR comes from a human donor with melanoma. This chain uses TRBV28 with TRBJ2-3, with TRBD2 matching over 7 bases. Source: CD8+ T cells sorted from blood (inferred from file names), taken from a patient given nivolumab and ipilimumab in sequence. The CDR3 sequence: CASLLARHTDTQYF. In DNA, the CDR3 is TGTGCCAGTTTACTAGCGCGCCACACAGATACGCAGTATTTT.